This T cell receptor (beta chain) is from a study of blood T cell repertoires in COVID-19. Study-level information: Samples representing acute and convalescent COVID-19 were sourced from the United States, Italy and Spain. T cells, B-cell-depleted T cells, or PBMCs supplied cDNA or gDNA.

CDR1 is GTSNPN, CDR2 SVGIG, per germline (reference sequence). CDR3 length: 13 amino acids. V shed 4 bases and J 6 bases; nucleotides not matched to a gene: 5. Source study methods: Amplification of reference gene primers was used by the study to estimate nucleated cell counts. Data came from immunoSEQ multiplex PCR; TCRdb stores just in-frame clones and leaves some out. V, J and clone size reflect that table, while D and trimming were determined from the DNA. The sample carries about 140,000 clones, roughly four fifths recorded once. The J gene is TRBJ2-1, the V gene TRBV30; 8 nucleotides line up with TRBD2. This TCR was recovered from a woman aged 50 to 60 with active or convalescent COVID-19. What was sequenced was peripheral blood. The CDR3 DNA reads TGTGCCTGGACCCCGGGGGGGCCCAATGAGCAGTTCTTC. Its protein product is CAWTPGGPNEQFF.